Below are 24 T cell receptor beta chains sequenced from a single sample in a study of cytomegalovirus exposure and HLA in healthy donors. TCRdb keeps only in-frame clones here, not all; method: immunoSEQ multiplex PCR. The repertoire holds about 160,000 clones, with approximately 96% as singletons. Sequencing was done on a sample of PBMCs. These receptors all stem from a woman younger than 30 in good health and CMV-seronegative.

J is TRBJ1-2 and V is TRBV6-6, with D possibly matching TRBD1 (6 bases). This CDR3 is built from 15 residues. Germline-derived CDR1 and CDR2 are MNHNY and SVGAGI (reference sequence). V lost 5 bases to trimming and J lost 6 bases, with 19 bases between them. Here the CDR3 reads CASSPTGLNPNGYTF. Here the CDR3 DNA reads TGTGCCAGCAGTCCGACAGGACTTAACCCCAATGGCTACACCTTC.

The rearrangement links TRBV7-9 to TRBJ1-1, with D possibly being TRBD1 (5 bases). Per germline, CDR1 SEHNR and CDR2 FQNEAQ (reference sequence). The CDR3 has 14 residues. The germline V and J ends were trimmed by 2 bases and 5 bases, with 12 bases remaining between them. Here the CDR3 DNA reads TGTGCCAGCAGCTTAATTAGGGCAGGGACTGAAGCTTTCTTT. Amino acid sequence: CASSLIRAGTEAFF.

CDR3 region: CASRGGGAGNTIYF. In nucleotides, the CDR3 is TGTGCCAGCAGGGGTGGAGGGGCAGGAAACACCATATATTTT. This chain joins TRBV27 and TRBJ1-3; maybe TRBD1 (5 bases). The CDR3 length is 14 residues. The V gene lost 6 bases and the J gene lost 4 bases, with 13 bases spanning the gap. CDR1 is MNHEY, CDR2 SMNVEV, per germline (reference sequence).

This clone was counted only a few times. The gene calls are TRBV29-1 and TRBJ1-1; D possibly corresponds to TRBD1 (6 bases). In germline, CDR1 is SQVTM, CDR2 ANQGSEA. The V end lost 6 bases, the J end lost 5 bases, and 16 bases lay between the germline ends. The CDR3 loop spans 13 amino acids. The DNA of the CDR3 is TGCAGCGTCCCTTACAGGGATGGGACTGAAGCTTTCTTT. It is translated as CSVPYRDGTEAFF.

J is TRBJ1-1 and V is TRBV5-6; D unclear. Germline loops: CDR1 SGHDT, CDR2 YYEEEE. This CDR3 comprises 12 residues. Deletions cut 2 bases from V and 3 bases from J, with 5 bases between. CDR3 nucleotide sequence: TGTGCCAGCAGCTTCTCCCACACTGAAGCTTTCTTT. It codes for CASSFSHTEAFF.

The chain joins TRBV2 to TRBJ2-5; possible D gene TRBD2, 7 bases. Germline assignment: CDR1 SNHLY and CDR2 FYNNEI. The CDR3 contains 14 residues. V dropped 8 bases and J dropped 2 bases, with 15 bases sitting between them. DNA of the CDR3: TGTGCCAGCTCTTGGGGGGGGCGGCAAGAGACCCAGTACTTC. The encoded protein is CASSWGGRQETQYF.

The V gene is TRBV7-2, the J gene TRBJ2-7; TRBD2 aligns across 13 bases. The trim removed 5 bases at V and 1 base at J, leaving 5 bases unmatched. This CDR3 contains 16 residues. CDR1 and CDR2 (germline): SGHTA, FQGNSA. CDR3 sequence reads: CASSTRTSGGSYEQYF. In nucleotides, the CDR3 is TGTGCCAGCAGCACCCGGACTAGCGGGGGATCCTACGAGCAGTACTTC.

This clone was observed once. The chain carries TRBV2 and TRBJ2-2, with 9 bases identical to TRBD1. V shed 4 bases and J 3 bases; nucleotides not matched to a gene: 3. CDR1 is SNHLY and CDR2 is FYNNEI in the germline V gene. The length of the CDR3 is 15 residues. CDR3 nucleotides: TGTGCCAGCAGTGGTGGGACAGGGTACACCGGGGAGCTGTTTTTT. Protein: CASSGGTGYTGELFF.

The chain is built from TRBV7-3 and TRBJ1-1; TRBD1 matches at 7 bases. V shed 5 bases, J shed 4 bases, and the junction held 13 bases outside the gene matches. CDR3 length: 16 amino acids. CDR1 is SGHTA, CDR2 FQGTGA, per germline. For the CDR3, the DNA is TGTGCCAGCAGCCCCCAGGGGGGACAGTTGGGCACTGAAGCTTTCTTT. Amino acids: CASSPQGGQLGTEAFF.

This chain links TRBV6-1 with TRBJ1-3; unclear D gene. Per the germline V gene, CDR1 is MNHNS and CDR2 is SASEGT. There are 13 residues in the CDR3. The V end lost 6 bases, the J end lost 0 bases, and 6 bases lay between the germline ends. CDR3 amino acids: CASRGASGNTIYF. The DNA of the CDR3 is TGTGCCAGCAGGGGAGCCTCTGGAAACACCATATATTTT.

This rearrangement joins TRBV27 to TRBJ1-2, with 7 bases matching TRBD1. The CDR3 contains 15 residues. Losses at the gene ends were 6 bases for V and 0 bases for J; bases not matched to a gene: 7. The V gene's germline CDR1 is MNHEY and CDR2 SMNVEV (reference sequence). CDR3 in DNA: TGTGCCAGCAGCTCTACCGGGACAGCTAACTATGGCTACACCTTC. This translates into CASSSTGTANYGYTF.

This chain links TRBV29-1 with TRBJ2-1; 8 bases align to TRBD2. J was trimmed by 4 bases and V by 7 bases; bases with no gene match: 6. CDR1 and CDR2 from the germline V gene are SQVTM and ANQGSEA. This CDR3 is built from 13 residues. The DNA of the CDR3 is TGCAGCGGAAGCGGGGGCGCGTACAATGAGCAGTTCTTC. Translating it yields CSGSGGAYNEQFF.

Only one count was recorded for this clone. The J gene is TRBJ2-7, the V gene TRBV7-3, with 8 positions matching TRBD1. CDR3 length equals 16 residues. Looked up from germline, CDR1 is SGHTA and CDR2 is FQGTGA. V dropped 2 bases and J dropped 3; count of bases not matched to a gene: 9. The CDR3 DNA reads TGTGCCAGCAGCTTAGGCCACCGACAGGGGCGCTACGAGCAGTACTTC. It translates to CASSLGHRQGRYEQYF.

The V gene is TRBV11-3, the J gene TRBJ2-3; 12 bases are shared with TRBD2. Unmatched junction bases numbered 6, after V lost 4 bases and J lost 4 bases. This CDR3 is 16 amino acids long. Looked up from germline, CDR1 is SGHNT and CDR2 is YENEEA. Written as DNA, the CDR3 is TGTGCCAGCAGCTCGCAGACTAGCGGGGGACCAGATACGCAGTATTTT. Amino acids: CASSSQTSGGPDTQYF.

This sequence joins TRBV25-1 and TRBJ1-1; no definite D call. CDR1 MGHDK and CDR2 SYGVNS come from the germline V gene. The length of the CDR3 is 12 residues. Trimming left V 3 bases short and J 5 bases short, with 7 bases between. The CDR3 nucleotides are TGTGCCAGCAGTGACCCAGGTACTGAAGCTTTCTTT. This translates into CASSDPGTEAFF.

This clone was picked up one time. The rearrangement links TRBV7-3 to TRBJ2-7; perhaps TRBD2 as D (5 bases). Looked up from germline, CDR1 is SGHTA and CDR2 is FQGTGA. The CDR3 runs 15 residues. Trimming left V 4 bases short and J 7 bases short, with 20 bases between. DNA of the CDR3: TGTGCCAGCAGCTCCTGGGAGTTTGGAGTTTGGGAGCAGTACTTC. Protein: CASSSWEFGVWEQYF. The full variable domain, rest sourced from reference TRBV7-3 and TRBJ2-7, is GAGVSQTPSNKVTEKGKYVELRCDPISGHTALYWYRQSLGQGPEFLIYFQGTGAADDSGLPNDRFFAVRPEGSVSTLKIQRTERGDSAVYLCASSSWEFGVWEQYFGPGTRLTVT.

This clone appeared a single time. The rearrangement uses TRBV21-1 and TRBJ2-7; whether TRBD1, the table's D call, matches the DNA was not checked. TRBV21-1 is a recognized pseudogene. CDR3 length: 15 amino acids. The CDR3 bases are TGTGCCAGCAGCAATCACCCCGACAGGATCTACGAGCAGTACTTC. Translation: CASSNHPDRIYEQYF.

The V call is TRBV4-1, the J call TRBJ1-5; D unclear. The germline gives CDR1 MGHRA, CDR2 YSYEKL. The CDR3 runs to 14 residues. The V end was cut by 1 base, the J end by 4 bases, with 8 bases between. CDR3 sequence: CASSQVQVNQPQHF. CDR3 nucleotides: TGCGCCAGCAGCCAAGTCCAGGTTAATCAGCCCCAGCATTTT.

This clone has only a few counts. The gene calls are TRBV6-5 and TRBJ2-3, with 10 positions matching TRBD2. In germline, CDR1 is MNHEY, CDR2 SVGAGI. Trimming at V came to 0 bases and at J to 6 bases, leaving 3 bases not matched to a gene. The CDR3 length is 15 residues. The CDR3 sequence: CASSYSAGGADTQYF. CDR3 nucleotides: TGTGCCAGCAGTTACTCAGCGGGGGGGGCCGATACGCAGTATTTT.

The rearrangement joins TRBV6-1 to TRBJ2-6; 11 positions agree with TRBD2. Trimming took 4 bases from V and 1 from J; bases not matched to a gene: 3. Germline lookup yields CDR1 MNHNS and CDR2 SASEGT. The length of the CDR3 is 17 residues. CDR3 region: CASSVSGGASGANVLTF. The CDR3 nucleotides read TGTGCCAGCAGTGTTAGCGGGGGGGCGTCTGGGGCCAACGTCCTGACTTTC.

In its sample, this clone was seen once. The chain has TRBV5-1 and TRBJ2-1; TRBD2 is a possible D gene (5 bases). Germline V gene sequence: CDR1 SGHRS, CDR2 YFSETQ. The length of the CDR3 is 14 residues. Deletions cut 4 bases from V and 3 bases from J, with 11 bases between. The chain's CDR3 is CASSPDSSYNEQFF. The CDR3 DNA sequence: TGCGCCAGCAGCCCGGACTCCAGCTACAATGAGCAGTTCTTC.

The table lists this clone with a count of one. The CDR3 DNA reads as TGTGCTAGTGGTTTGGTTGAGACAGGGACCGAAAAACTGTTTTTT. Translation: CASGLVETGTEKLFF. The chain recombines TRBV12-5 with TRBJ1-4; 7 bases are shared with TRBD1. V dropped 0 bases and J dropped 8; count of bases not matched to a gene: 6. Looked up from germline, CDR1 is LGHNT and CDR2 is FRNRAP. The CDR3 has 15 amino acids.

V gene TRBV5-6 combines with J gene TRBJ2-5; D unclear. Germline V gene data show CDR1 as SGHDT and CDR2 as YYEEEE. The germline V and J ends were trimmed by 1 base and 5 bases, with 12 bases remaining between them. The length of the CDR3 is 14 residues. The chain's CDR3 is CASSLSRRQETQYF. The CDR3 DNA follows: TGTGCCAGCAGCTTGTCTCGCAGGCAGGAGACCCAGTACTTC.

The chain couples TRBV18 to TRBJ1-1; 12 positions match TRBD1. This CDR3 has 15 amino acids. The trim removed 5 bases at V and 2 bases at J, leaving 3 bases unmatched. Per the germline V gene, CDR1 is KGHSH and CDR2 is LQKENI. The CDR3 DNA sequence: TGTGCCAGCTCAATGGGACAGGGGGCCAACACTGAAGCTTTCTTT. Translation gives CASSMGQGANTEAFF.